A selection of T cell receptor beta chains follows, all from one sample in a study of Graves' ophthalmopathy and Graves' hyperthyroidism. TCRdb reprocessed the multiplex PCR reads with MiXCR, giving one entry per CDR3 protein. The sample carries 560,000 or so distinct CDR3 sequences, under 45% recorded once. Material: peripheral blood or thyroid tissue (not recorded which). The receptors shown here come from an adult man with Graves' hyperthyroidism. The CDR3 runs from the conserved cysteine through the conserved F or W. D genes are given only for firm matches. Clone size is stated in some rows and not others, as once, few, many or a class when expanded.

TGCGCCAGCAGGGGAGGGGAAGGCTATGGCTACACCTTC	CASRGGEGYGYTF	few	TRBJ1-2	NA	TRBV5-1
TGCGCCAGCAGCGCCATGCAGGTCACCGGGGAGCTGTTTTTT	CASSAMQVTGELFF	many	TRBJ2-2	NA	TRBV5-1
TGTGCCAGCAGTAAGGGACTAGCGGGAGGTCTTCGGTACTTC	CASSKGLAGGLRYF	many	TRBJ2-7	TRBD2	TRBV6-5
TGTGCCAGCAGCTTAACGGCCGCAGGGAACTATGGCTACACCTTC	CASSLTAAGNYGYTF	NA	TRBJ1-2	NA	TRBV5-1
TGTGCCAGCAGTTACTCGCGCGGGACAGGGTTGGGTCAGCCCCAGCATTTT	CASSYSRGTGLGQPQHF	many	TRBJ1-5	TRBD1	TRBV6-5
TGTGCCAGCAGCTTAGGTAGCCATTCCTACGAGCAGTACTTC	CASSLGSHSYEQYF	NA	TRBJ2-7	NA	TRBV7-8
TGTGCCAGCAGTGATCCAGGGGCTGGGAACACTGAAGCTTTCTTT	CASSDPGAGNTEAFF	few	TRBJ1-1	NA	TRBV2
TGTGCCAGCAGCCCATTAGCGAGACAAGAGACCCAGTACTTC	CASSPLARQETQYF	many	TRBJ2-5	NA	TRBV4-2
TGTGCCACCAGCAGCCACGGACAGGGGCAGAACTATGGCTACACCTTC	CATSSHGQGQNYGYTF	NA	TRBJ1-2	TRBD1	TRBV15
TGTGCCAGCAGCCCGAGGGGGGGCTACGGGCAGTACTTC	CASSPRGGYGQYF	NA	TRBJ2-7	NA	TRBV7-9
TGTGCCAGCAGCTTTACAGGGGCAACTAATGAAAAACTGTTTTTT	CASSFTGATNEKLFF	many	TRBJ1-4	TRBD1	TRBV5-5
TGTGCCAGCAGCTCGACACCTTCCTACGAGCAGTACTTC	CASSSTPSYEQYF	many	TRBJ2-7	NA	TRBV7-9
TGTGCCAGCAGCGTAGCGACAGGGAACACTGAAGCTTTCTTT	CASSVATGNTEAFF	NA	TRBJ1-1	NA	TRBV9
TGTGCCAGCAGTTACGTGGGGCGGGATGAAGCTTTCTTT	CASSYVGRDEAFF	few	TRBJ1-1	NA	TRBV6-2/TRBV6-3
TGTGCCAGTAGTATAGACGGGATGCAAGGCTACACCTTC	CASSIDGMQGYTF	many	TRBJ1-2	NA	TRBV19
TGTGCCAGCAGCCTAAGATCAGGGGTCACTGAAGCTTTCTTT	CASSLRSGVTEAFF	NA	TRBJ1-1	NA	TRBV7-9
TGCAGTGTCGCGACTAGCGGGCTGACAGATACGCAGTATTTT	CSVATSGLTDTQYF	many	TRBJ2-3	TRBD2	TRBV20-1
TGCAGCGTTGGTACAAGGGGTGGGAACTCTGAAGCTTTCTTT	CSVGTRGGNSEAFF	NA	TRBJ1-1	NA	TRBV29-1
TGTGCCAGCAGCCTCGACAGGGGGGGGGGATCACCCCTCCACTTT	CASSLDRGGGSPLHF	many	TRBJ1-6	TRBD1	TRBV7-8
TGTGCCAGCAGCCAAGGGAAGGGACCGGGCTATGGCTACACCTTC	CASSQGKGPGYGYTF	NA	TRBJ1-2	NA	TRBV5-8
TGTGCCACCAGCAGAGCAAGGATCGGGGATACGCAGTATTTT	CATSRARIGDTQYF	NA	TRBJ2-3	NA	TRBV15
TGTGCCAGCAGCCCAAGGCCCAGCTCCTACGAGCAGTACTTC	CASSPRPSSYEQYF	few	TRBJ2-7	NA	TRBV6-6
TGTGCCAGCAGCCGCGACAGGGGGCTTCGGGGACAGCCCCAGCATTTT	CASSRDRGLRGQPQHF	NA	TRBJ1-5	TRBD1	TRBV12-3/TRBV12-4
TGTGCCAGCAGCCAAGATCTAGCCGGGAGGGATGGCTACACCTTC	CASSQDLAGRDGYTF	few	TRBJ1-2	NA	TRBV5-6
TGTGCCAGCAGTGAACTGGGGGCTAACTATGGCTACACCTTC	CASSELGANYGYTF	many	TRBJ1-2	NA	TRBV6-1